Listed below are T cell receptor beta chains from one sample, sequenced in a study of T-cell memory formation after mild COVID-19. TCRdb fed the 5' RACE reads into MiXCR, producing one record per CDR3 protein. Among a few hundred thousand distinct CDR3 sequences listed, approximately 19% were seen once. Sequences were obtained from PBMCs or a T cell subset sorted from them (not recorded which). The receptors shown here come from a man aged 18 to 35 who had mild COVID-19 (a few samples of this study predate the infection). Cell type and time point are not known. The CDR3 runs from the conserved cysteine through the conserved F or W. Each record gives: clone size, J gene, V gene, D gene, CDR3 DNA, CDR3 protein. D genes are given only for firm matches. Some rows have no size entry. The others give once, few or many, or a class for an expanded clone.

abundance: few
j_gene: TRBJ2-5
v_gene: TRBV7-3
d_gene: -
CDR3nt: TGTGCCAGCAGCTTCATCGTCAGGGGAAAAGAGACCCAGTACTTC
CDR3aa: CASSFIVRGKETQYF

abundance: -
j_gene: TRBJ2-2
v_gene: TRBV4-1
d_gene: -
CDR3nt: TGCGCCAGCAGACCTACAGGGCTGGGCACCGGGGAGCTGTTTTTT
CDR3aa: CASRPTGLGTGELFF

abundance: few
j_gene: TRBJ1-3
v_gene: TRBV7-2
d_gene: -
CDR3nt: TGTGCCAGCAGCCAACAGGGTCCCTCTGGAAACACCATATATTTT
CDR3aa: CASSQQGPSGNTIYF

abundance: few
j_gene: TRBJ2-2
v_gene: TRBV12-3/TRBV12-4
d_gene: -
CDR3nt: TGTGCCAGCAGCCGCCAAGGGGAGCTGTTTTTT
CDR3aa: CASSRQGELFF

abundance: -
j_gene: TRBJ1-1
v_gene: TRBV4-1
d_gene: -
CDR3nt: TGCGCCAGCAGCCAAGTCCCGGGACGGTTTACGAACACTGAAGCTTTCTTT
CDR3aa: CASSQVPGRFTNTEAFF

abundance: few
j_gene: TRBJ1-6
v_gene: TRBV27
d_gene: -
CDR3nt: TGTGCCAGCAGTTTATCAAGGGCGCACCCCCTCCACTTT
CDR3aa: CASSLSRAHPLHF

abundance: -
j_gene: TRBJ2-1
v_gene: TRBV7-8
d_gene: -
CDR3nt: TGTGCCAGCAGCGTTAGACAGGCTCCCTACAATGAGCAGTTCTTC
CDR3aa: CASSVRQAPYNEQFF

abundance: -
j_gene: TRBJ2-3
v_gene: TRBV10-3
d_gene: -
CDR3nt: TGTGCCATCGCAAAGGAGGTGTCAGATACGCAGTATTTT
CDR3aa: CAIAKEVSDTQYF

abundance: -
j_gene: TRBJ2-5
v_gene: TRBV12-3/TRBV12-4
d_gene: TRBD2
CDR3nt: TGTGCCAGCAGTTTTGGCGTAGCGGGGGGCCAAGAGACCCAGTACTTC
CDR3aa: CASSFGVAGGQETQYF

abundance: -
j_gene: TRBJ2-3
v_gene: TRBV5-6
d_gene: TRBD1
CDR3nt: TGTGCCAGCAGACCCGGGACAGGGGGAGATACGCAGTATTTT
CDR3aa: CASRPGTGGDTQYF

abundance: few
j_gene: TRBJ2-1
v_gene: TRBV24-1
d_gene: -
CDR3nt: TGTGCCACCAGTGACCCGGGCGGGAACTCCTACAATGAGCAGTTCTTC
CDR3aa: CATSDPGGNSYNEQFF

abundance: few
j_gene: TRBJ1-1
v_gene: TRBV2
d_gene: -
CDR3nt: TGTGCCACTGGCCGGGCACACTTTGAAGCTTTCTTT
CDR3aa: CATGRAHFEAFF

abundance: -
j_gene: TRBJ2-3
v_gene: TRBV9
d_gene: -
CDR3nt: TGTGCCAGCAGCGTTTCAGCGTCCACAGATACGCAGTATTTT
CDR3aa: CASSVSASTDTQYF

abundance: -
j_gene: TRBJ2-7
v_gene: TRBV5-1
d_gene: -
CDR3nt: TGCGCCAGCAGCTGGCAACGGCCGGACGAGCAGTACTTC
CDR3aa: CASSWQRPDEQYF

abundance: -
j_gene: TRBJ1-3
v_gene: TRBV19
d_gene: TRBD1
CDR3nt: TGTGCCAGTAGTACCGGGACAGGGATCTCTGGAAACACCATATATTTT
CDR3aa: CASSTGTGISGNTIYF

abundance: few
j_gene: TRBJ2-3
v_gene: TRBV6-4
d_gene: -
CDR3nt: TGTGCCAGCTTGGGGCGACTGGCCACAGATACGCAGTATTTT
CDR3aa: CASLGRLATDTQYF

abundance: -
j_gene: TRBJ2-6
v_gene: TRBV7-2
d_gene: TRBD1
CDR3nt: TGTGCCAGCAGCAGGCTAGGGGGCTCAGGGGCCAACGTCCTGACTTTC
CDR3aa: CASSRLGGSGANVLTF

abundance: few
j_gene: TRBJ1-2
v_gene: TRBV20-1
d_gene: -
CDR3nt: TGCAGTGCTAGTGGACGTTCTTATGGCTACACCTTC
CDR3aa: CSASGRSYGYTF

abundance: many
j_gene: TRBJ2-3
v_gene: TRBV7-2
d_gene: -
CDR3nt: TGTGCCAGCAGCTTTGAAACTAGCGATACGCAGTATTTT
CDR3aa: CASSFETSDTQYF

abundance: few
j_gene: TRBJ2-2
v_gene: TRBV7-9
d_gene: -
CDR3nt: TGTGCCAGCAGCTTAAATCGGGTTGCCGCCGGGGAGCTGTTTTTT
CDR3aa: CASSLNRVAAGELFF

abundance: -
j_gene: TRBJ1-6
v_gene: TRBV20-1
d_gene: -
CDR3nt: TGCAGTGCCGCGATCAGAGGGTTCTATTCACCCCTCCACTTT
CDR3aa: CSAAIRGFYSPLHF

abundance: few
j_gene: TRBJ1-1
v_gene: TRBV12-3/TRBV12-4
d_gene: -
CDR3nt: TGTGCCAGCAGGTACAGGATCACTGAAGCTTTCTTT
CDR3aa: CASRYRITEAFF

abundance: many
j_gene: TRBJ1-1
v_gene: TRBV29-1
d_gene: -
CDR3nt: TGCAGCGGGTATAAGTTGATGAACACTGAAGCTTTCTTT
CDR3aa: CSGYKLMNTEAFF

abundance: -
j_gene: TRBJ2-3
v_gene: TRBV12-3/TRBV12-4
d_gene: TRBD2
CDR3nt: TGTGCCAGCAGTTCAACGACTAGCGGTAGCACAGATACGCAGTATTTT
CDR3aa: CASSSTTSGSTDTQYF

abundance: -
j_gene: TRBJ2-3
v_gene: TRBV5-1
d_gene: -
CDR3nt: TGCGCCAGCAGCTTGGTTCTAGCAGTTAGCACAGATACGCAGTATTTT
CDR3aa: CASSLVLAVSTDTQYF

abundance: few
j_gene: TRBJ1-1
v_gene: TRBV9
d_gene: -
CDR3nt: TGTGCCAGCAGCGGCTCAGTGAACACTGAAGCTTTCTTT
CDR3aa: CASSGSVNTEAFF

abundance: -
j_gene: TRBJ1-6
v_gene: TRBV12-3/TRBV12-4
d_gene: -
CDR3nt: TGTGCCAGCAGCAACCGGCGTGCGGGGACCAATTCACCCCTCCACTTT
CDR3aa: CASSNRRAGTNSPLHF

abundance: -
j_gene: TRBJ1-4
v_gene: TRBV5-6
d_gene: -
CDR3nt: TGTGCCAGCAGCCGGGGGTGGACAACTAATGAAAAACTGTTTTTT
CDR3aa: CASSRGWTTNEKLFF

abundance: many
j_gene: TRBJ1-3
v_gene: TRBV19
d_gene: -
CDR3nt: TGTGCCAGTAGCGTTGGCTCTGGAAACACCATATATTTT
CDR3aa: CASSVGSGNTIYF

abundance: few
j_gene: TRBJ1-1
v_gene: TRBV7-2
d_gene: -
CDR3nt: TGTGCCAGCAGCTGGCGGGCGGGGGACACTGAAGCTTTCTTT
CDR3aa: CASSWRAGDTEAFF

abundance: -
j_gene: TRBJ2-1
v_gene: TRBV5-1
d_gene: -
CDR3nt: TGCGCCAGCAGCCCCTCAGGGATCGATGAGCAGTTCTTC
CDR3aa: CASSPSGIDEQFF

abundance: few
j_gene: TRBJ1-1
v_gene: TRBV3-1
d_gene: -
CDR3nt: TGTGCCAGCAGCCTCGGGTACACTGAAGCTTTCTTT
CDR3aa: CASSLGYTEAFF

abundance: few
j_gene: TRBJ1-3
v_gene: TRBV6-4
d_gene: -
CDR3nt: TGTGCCAGCAGTGACTCTCCGGGTAGTAGCACCATATATTTT
CDR3aa: CASSDSPGSSTIYF

abundance: -
j_gene: TRBJ2-6
v_gene: TRBV24-1
d_gene: -
CDR3nt: TGTGCCACCAGTGATTCGTCTGGGGCCAACGTCCTGACTTTC
CDR3aa: CATSDSSGANVLTF

abundance: few
j_gene: TRBJ2-5
v_gene: TRBV4-1
d_gene: -
CDR3nt: TGCGCCAGCAGCCAAGCACCCGGGGGCCAAGAGACCCAGTACTTC
CDR3aa: CASSQAPGGQETQYF

abundance: -
j_gene: TRBJ2-5
v_gene: TRBV6-6
d_gene: -
CDR3nt: TGTGCCAGCAGTATGCGGGAGACCCAGTACTTC
CDR3aa: CASSMRETQYF

abundance: many
j_gene: TRBJ2-7
v_gene: TRBV7-6
d_gene: -
CDR3nt: TGTGCCAGCAGCTCGGGGCCCCCAAGGGAGCAGTACTTC
CDR3aa: CASSSGPPREQYF

abundance: -
j_gene: TRBJ2-3
v_gene: TRBV5-6
d_gene: -
CDR3nt: TGTGCCAGCAGCGCCCGGGAAAGGCGGTCAGATACGCAGTATTTT
CDR3aa: CASSARERRSDTQYF

abundance: -
j_gene: TRBJ2-4
v_gene: TRBV5-1
d_gene: -
CDR3nt: TGCGCCAGCAGCTTGGCGGGATTGCCCAAAAACATTCAGTACTTC
CDR3aa: CASSLAGLPKNIQYF

abundance: few
j_gene: TRBJ1-5
v_gene: TRBV19
d_gene: -
CDR3nt: TGTGCCAGTAGTCCTCCAGGTTATAGCAATCAGCCCCAGCATTTT
CDR3aa: CASSPPGYSNQPQHF

abundance: few
j_gene: TRBJ1-5
v_gene: TRBV21-1
d_gene: -
CDR3nt: TGTGCCAGCAGCAAATCAGGGGGCAATCAGCCCCAGCATTTT
CDR3aa: CASSKSGGNQPQHF

abundance: once
j_gene: TRBJ1-5
v_gene: TRBV7-6
d_gene: TRBD1
CDR3nt: TGTGCCAGCAGCTTAACGTCGGGACAGTCCAATCAGCCCCAGCATTTT
CDR3aa: CASSLTSGQSNQPQHF

abundance: few
j_gene: TRBJ2-1
v_gene: TRBV12-3/TRBV12-4
d_gene: -
CDR3nt: TGTGCCAGCACCTGGGAACGGGGGGCGGAAAATGAGCAGTTCTTC
CDR3aa: CASTWERGAENEQFF

abundance: once
j_gene: TRBJ1-1
v_gene: TRBV12-5
d_gene: -
CDR3nt: TGTGCTAGTGGACCCCCCGTCGGAGGTGCTGAAGCTTTCTTT
CDR3aa: CASGPPVGGAEAFF

abundance: -
j_gene: TRBJ2-1
v_gene: TRBV12-3/TRBV12-4
d_gene: -
CDR3nt: TGTGCCAGCAGTTTGGAGTCGGGGGATGAGCAGTTCTTC
CDR3aa: CASSLESGDEQFF

abundance: many
j_gene: TRBJ2-3
v_gene: TRBV4-3
d_gene: -
CDR3nt: TGCGCCAGCAGCCAGCCCGGGTCGGGGGATACGCAGTATTTT
CDR3aa: CASSQPGSGDTQYF

abundance: -
j_gene: TRBJ2-7
v_gene: TRBV6-1
d_gene: -
CDR3nt: TGTGCCAGCAGTGAACCTACTAGCATCTATGTGGCCTACGAGCAGTACTTC
CDR3aa: CASSEPTSIYVAYEQYF

abundance: -
j_gene: TRBJ2-6
v_gene: TRBV19
d_gene: -
CDR3nt: TGTGCCAGCAACTCTGGGGCCAACGTCCTGACTTTC
CDR3aa: CASNSGANVLTF

abundance: many
j_gene: TRBJ1-1
v_gene: TRBV9
d_gene: -
CDR3nt: TGTGCCAGCAGCGTAGATTGGGGGGGGAACACTGAAGCTTTCTTT
CDR3aa: CASSVDWGGNTEAFF

abundance: few
j_gene: TRBJ2-4
v_gene: TRBV4-3
d_gene: -
CDR3nt: TGCGCCAGCAGCCAAGGGGAGCAAAACATTCAGTACTTC
CDR3aa: CASSQGEQNIQYF

abundance: -
j_gene: TRBJ1-5
v_gene: TRBV6-2/TRBV6-3
d_gene: -
CDR3nt: TGTGCCAGCACTCTCACGCCAGGTTATCAGCCCCAGCATTTT
CDR3aa: CASTLTPGYQPQHF

abundance: few
j_gene: TRBJ2-3
v_gene: TRBV2
d_gene: TRBD1
CDR3nt: TGTGCCAGCAGTGAACAGGGGGCATCGGACACAGATACGCAGTATTTT
CDR3aa: CASSEQGASDTDTQYF

abundance: -
j_gene: TRBJ1-4
v_gene: TRBV6-2/TRBV6-3
d_gene: -
CDR3nt: TGTGCCAGCAGCCCCGGACGCCGGGGGACTAATGAAAAACTGTTTTTT
CDR3aa: CASSPGRRGTNEKLFF

abundance: -
j_gene: TRBJ2-2
v_gene: TRBV5-6
d_gene: -
CDR3nt: TGTGCCAGCAGCTCTTTAGCCGGGGAGCTGTTTTTT
CDR3aa: CASSSLAGELFF

abundance: -
j_gene: TRBJ1-4
v_gene: TRBV4-2
d_gene: -
CDR3nt: TGTGCCAGCAGCCCGCGAGTCGCTGGGGATGAAAAACTGTTTTTT
CDR3aa: CASSPRVAGDEKLFF